A selection of T cell receptor beta chains follows, all from one sample in a study of human T cells and chemical hapten exposure. MiXCR, run by TCRdb on the RACE reads, gives a single entry per CDR3 protein. This sample has some 90,000 distinct CDR3 sequences, with approximately 10% found just once. The sequenced sample consisted of whole blood. The receptors stem from a female donor in good health. Some clones in this sample may be carry-over from other donors' samples. Each CDR3 is given with its conserved first and last residue.

TRBV6-2/TRBV6-3,CASGWDFYNEQFF
TRBV7-7,CASSLEGGPRQETQYF
TRBV12-3/TRBV12-4,CASSLGQNQETQYF
TRBV23-1,CASSRDTLWISNQPQHF
TRBV3-1,CASSQGLPGQGIYGYTF
TRBV2,CASNSGLNQPQHF
TRBV12-3/TRBV12-4,CASSYEGMNTEAFF
TRBV6-2/TRBV6-3,CAIQLAGDGEQYF
TRBV28,CASRQTNTGELFF
TRBV27,CASRPYNAGQGGATQYF
TRBV5-1,CASSLSPAESGDNEQFF
TRBV5-1,CASSPQPLQGEQYF
TRBV20-1,CSATLQGAIDTQYF
TRBV7-9,CASSLGGAFGTQYF
TRBV29-1,CSVRDARGADIQYF